This T cell receptor beta chain was recovered during a study of T cells after posttransplantation cyclophosphamide. Notes on the study in general: Recipient CMV seropositivity and CMV reactivation strongly tracked TRB clonality.

The protocol was immunoSEQ multiplex PCR, while the TCRdb copy is restricted to in-frame clones and leaves out a portion. The data show some 6,000 clones, with 82% seen just once and approximately 2.8% held by the top ten. This CDR3 region has 15 residues. The V gene end was trimmed by 1 base and the J gene end by 4 bases; junction bases not matched to a gene: 3. CDR1 is MNHEY, CDR2 SMNVEV, per germline (reference sequence). Points on this clone: Its antigen is currently unknown.

Cyclophosphamide on days +3 and +4 followed busulfan-fludarabine conditioning and a marrow graft. The V call is TRBV27, the J call TRBJ2-1; 8 bases align to TRBD2. The sequence derives from a male patient aged 50 to 60 who received an allogeneic stem cell transplant from a related donor and was CMV-positive. Among the T cells, some may be from the graft donor. The source was CD4+ T cells sorted from blood, collected less than 370 days after allogeneic stem cell transplant with posttransplant cyclophosphamide. CDR3 amino acids: CASSLYGTSYNEQFF. The DNA for the CDR3 is TGTGCCAGCAGTTTATACGGGACTAGTTACAATGAGCAGTTCTTC.